This T cell receptor (beta chain) was observed in a study of cytomegalovirus exposure and HLA in healthy donors. Whole-study results and caveats: The TCR clusters that emerged in the first cohort tended, a later analysis found, to co-occur in the 120 or so validation repertoires.

Comment on this clone: Its antigen is still unknown.

Using immunoSEQ multiplex PCR, the repertoire was profiled, and TCRdb retains in-frame clones only, with some absent. Of more than 85,000 clones listed, around 89% are singletons. CDR3 size: 14 residues. V dropped 0 bases and J dropped 5 bases, with 8 bases sitting between them. Germline-derived CDR1 and CDR2 are LGHNA and YNFKEQ. This chain joins TRBV4-2 and TRBJ1-5; D perhaps matches TRBD1 (5 bases). This receptor was identified in a woman aged 25 to 45 in good health and CMV-seropositive. The specimen was PBMCs. CDR3 nucleotides: TGTGCCAGCAGCCAAGATGGGGGGGATCAGCCCCAGCATTTT. It specifies CASSQDGGDQPQHF.